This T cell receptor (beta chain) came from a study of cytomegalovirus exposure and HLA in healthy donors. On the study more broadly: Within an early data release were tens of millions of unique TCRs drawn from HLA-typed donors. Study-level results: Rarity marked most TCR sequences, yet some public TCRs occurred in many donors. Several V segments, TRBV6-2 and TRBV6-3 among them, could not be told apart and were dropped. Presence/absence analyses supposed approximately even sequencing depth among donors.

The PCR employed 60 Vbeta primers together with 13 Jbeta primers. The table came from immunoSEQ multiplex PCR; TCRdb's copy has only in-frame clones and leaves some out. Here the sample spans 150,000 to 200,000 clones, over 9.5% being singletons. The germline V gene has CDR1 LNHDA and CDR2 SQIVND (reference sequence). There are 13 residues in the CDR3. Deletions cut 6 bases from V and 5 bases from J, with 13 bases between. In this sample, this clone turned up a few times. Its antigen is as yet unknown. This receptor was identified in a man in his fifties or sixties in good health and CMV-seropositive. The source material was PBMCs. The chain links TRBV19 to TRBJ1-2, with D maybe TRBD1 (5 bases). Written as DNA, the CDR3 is TGTGCCAGTAGGGACAAGGGTGGGTATGGCTACACCTTC. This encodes CASRDKGGYGYTF. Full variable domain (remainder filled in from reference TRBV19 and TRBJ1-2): DGGITQSPKYLFRKEGQNVTLSCEQNLNHDAMYWYRQDPGQGLRLIYYSQIVNDFQKGDIAEGYSVSREKKESFPLTVTSAQKNPTAFYLCASRDKGGYGYTFGSGTRLTVV.